These T cell receptor beta chains were read from a single sample in a study of T cells in Graves' hyperthyroidism and ophthalmopathy. TCRdb redid the calling of the multiplex PCR reads with MiXCR, one entry per CDR3 protein. The profile shows a few hundred thousand distinct CDR3 sequences, roughly 15% of them singletons. The sequencing input was blood. These receptors came from a woman aged 50 to 65 with Graves' hyperthyroidism that later progressed to Graves' ophthalmopathy. The CDR3 runs from the conserved cysteine through the conserved F or W. The order of the fields is D gene, clone size, J gene, V gene, CDR3 DNA, CDR3 protein. A D gene is named only where the DNA matches it firmly. Where a row states a size, it is once, few, many or the class of an expanded clone; other rows omit it.

TRBD2 few TRBJ2-7 TRBV19 TGTGCCAGTAGCGCCGGGACTAGCGGGGTCTCCTACGAGCGGTACTTC CASSAGTSGVSYERYF
- - TRBJ2-4 TRBV11-1 TGTGCCAGCAGCTTAACGGGGGGCACCAAAAACATTCAGTACTTC CASSLTGGTKNIQYF
TRBD2 many TRBJ2-5 TRBV3-1 TGTGCCAGCAGCCACCGACTAGCCGAGACCCAGTACTTC CASSHRLAETQYF
- many TRBJ1-1 TRBV11-2 TGTGCCAGCAATTCCTACGCGGGGAACACTGAAGCTTTCTTT CASNSYAGNTEAFF
- many TRBJ2-5 TRBV2 TGTGCCAGCAGGCCATATGGAGGGGGCGCGGTCGAGACCCAGTACTTC CASRPYGGGAVETQYF
- few TRBJ2-5 TRBV20-1 TGCAGTGCTAGAGACCCCCCCACAGAAGAGACCCAGTACTTC CSARDPPTEETQYF
TRBD2 - TRBJ2-3 TRBV5-1 TGCGCCAGCAGCCTGGGACTAGCGGGGCTCACAGATACGCAGTATTTT CASSLGLAGLTDTQYF
TRBD2 many TRBJ2-2 TRBV5-1 TGCGCCAGCAGCACGGGACTAGCGGTGAACACCGGGGAGCTGTTTTTT CASSTGLAVNTGELFF
- - TRBJ2-1 TRBV6-5 TGTGCCAGCAGTTTCTTTGGCTCCGGCAGCGGAGGGAATGAGCAGTTCTTC CASSFFGSGSGGNEQFF
- - TRBJ2-1 TRBV12-3/TRBV12-4 TGTGCCAGCGGTGAAGGGACCTACAATGAGCAGTTCTTC CASGEGTYNEQFF
TRBD2 - TRBJ2-1 TRBV9 TGTGCCAGCAGCGTAGGCGGGAGGGCTTCCTACAATGAGCAGTTCTTC CASSVGGRASYNEQFF
- few TRBJ2-7 TRBV7-9 TGTGCCAGCAGCTTACAGGGTGTGTCCGAGCAGTACTTC CASSLQGVSEQYF
TRBD2 many TRBJ2-5 TRBV12-3/TRBV12-4 TGTGCCAGCAGTTTCGCGGGAGGGGGTAGAACCCAGTACTTC CASSFAGGGRTQYF
TRBD2 many TRBJ2-7 TRBV5-1 TGCGCCAGCAGTTCCGGGACTAGCGCATCCTACGAGCAGTACTTC CASSSGTSASYEQYF
TRBD1 few TRBJ2-7 TRBV19 TGTGCCAGTATGACAGGGCCATCGTACGAGCAGTACTTC CASMTGPSYEQYF
TRBD1 - TRBJ2-7 TRBV7-6 TGTGCCAGCAGCTTAGGGAGACAGGGACCTAGGGGATACGAGCAGTACTTC CASSLGRQGPRGYEQYF
TRBD1 - TRBJ1-4 TRBV10-3 TGTGCCATCAGTGAGGGGACAGGGCCTGAAAAACTGTTTTTT CAISEGTGPEKLFF
- many TRBJ2-1 TRBV20-1 TGCAGTGCTAGAGATGTTACTACTAGGAACAATGAGCAGTTCTTC CSARDVTTRNNEQFF
- many TRBJ2-1 TRBV2 TGTGCCAGCAGTGCGGCAGGGGCCCACAATGAGCAGTTCTTC CASSAAGAHNEQFF
- few TRBJ2-5 TRBV5-4 TGTGCCAGCAGCTTGCGACAGATGCAAGAGACCCAGTACTTC CASSLRQMQETQYF
- - TRBJ2-6 TRBV2 TGTGCCAGCAAGATGGACAACGTCCTGACTTTC CASKMDNVLTF
- - TRBJ1-1 TRBV29-1 TGCAGCGTTGAGACTGAAGCTTTCTTT CSVETEAFF
- - TRBJ2-2 TRBV7-9 TGTGCCAGCAGCGAGTCGTGGTCAACCGGGGAGCTGTTTTTT CASSESWSTGELFF
- many TRBJ2-5 TRBV28 TGTGCCAGCACCCGGGTGGGGGGTATGATAAAGACCCAGTACTTC CASTRVGGMIKTQYF
TRBD2 many TRBJ2-1 TRBV7-3 TGTGCCAGCAGGCCAGCGGGAGGGAACACAAATGAGCAGTTCTTC CASRPAGGNTNEQFF
- many TRBJ2-5 TRBV2 TGTGCCAGCAGTGAAGGCAGAGGGACCCAGTACTTC CASSEGRGTQYF